What follows is one TCR beta chain and its context. Its antigen is currently not known. No clone much larger than this one lies a single base away; base qualities are absent. This sample was included in a study of blood T cells in healthy people across ages (dated by TCRdb to the mid-2010s). Concerning the study at large: In model experiments, roughly one uniquely barcoded TCR beta cDNA molecule per two T cells was captured by template switching. Two additional independent replicas of 1 million unique cDNA reads from the same blood draw were analyzed for two donors (one aged 18 to 29 and one aged 80 or older). Donors were grouped into four age groups: young (average about 15 years), middle-aged (under 40), aged (around 66) and long-lived (approximately 78). Using deep sequencing normalized with unique cDNA molecular identifiers, the study measured how TCR beta repertoire diversity changes with age.

Systemically healthy Caucasian individuals from Russia, about 38 in total and aged about 6 to 100 years, were included as donors. Approximately 10 milliliters of peripheral blood were collected from each donor into EDTA-treated Vacutainer tubes. Ficoll-Paque density-gradient centrifugation was used to isolate PBMCs, with at least 7 million per sample. Total RNA was extracted from PBMCs with Trizol reagent, with at least 5.5 micrograms obtained per sample. For every donor, an aliquot of PBMCs went through flow cytometry to measure the percentages of naive CD45RAhigh/CD27high T cells. Library construction relied on 5' RACE. Reads for this sample came from an Illumina HiSeq 2500. A second PCR of about 7 to 12 cycles was run with a J-beta primer mix and a sample-barcoded 5' primer. A template-switch 5' adaptor carrying 12 random nucleotides introduced a unique molecular identifier onto each TCR beta cDNA molecule. Each sample yielded at least 2.5 million CDR3-containing paired-end reads. The Mint cDNA synthesis kit, primed by a TRBC-specific oligonucleotide, was used to synthesize first-strand cDNA from all RNA. All cDNA was treated with uracil-DNA glycosylase and then went through a first 18-cycle PCR with the universal primers M1SS and BC2_uni_R. Under the source paper's analysis protocol: For normalization, 1 million high-quality reads were randomly selected from each sample, with every read carrying a distinct molecular identifier. Reads sharing molecular identifiers were discarded rather than binned into consensus sequences. MiTCR, run with a Q25 quality threshold and the strictest error-elimination algorithm, handled CDR3 identification, clonotype clustering and error correction. A nonparametric unseen species model with Euler transformation was used to estimate a lower bound on total TCR beta diversity. TCRdb reworked the public reads: Q25 trimming with fastp, MiXCR clone assembly, productive beta chains retained. Merged by CDR3 protein, the rows form single entries marked with the most common genes and DNA. It is TCRdb's table, rather than the study itself, that gives the V and J calls and clone size. The sample yields 700,000 to 900,000 distinct CDR3 sequences; around 25% were counted once. About 3% of the sample is taken by the ten largest.

Inclusive of the bounding cysteine and phenylalanine, the CDR3 is 16 residues long. Only the CDR3 DNA stays, 48 bases, in frame from base 1. Trimming removed 1 base from V and 2 bases from J, leaving 15 bases between the germline ends. CDR1 and CDR2 were assigned from the germline V gene as SGHRS and YFSETQ. The paper's findings and limits, for the study overall: Bulk unsorted PBMC profiling prevented conclusive comparison of naive and antigen-experienced compartments. The CMV infection status of donors was not known, potentially confounding age-related changes in expanded clonotypes. Estimates of total diversity based on one million sequenced T cells were considered lower bounds and underestimates. As age increased, observed TCR beta diversity per million T cells dropped in a roughly linear way, and a significant reduction was already evident by age about 40. The long-lived group showed more naive CD4+ T cells, fewer expanded clones and increased TCR diversity than the aged group, suggesting age selection. There was a strong correlation between observed TCR beta diversity and the percentage of naive T cells measured by flow cytometry.

The data were also submitted as part of a second study, on T cells of mothers and their children. The second study's authors report: Nine systemically healthy Caucasian individuals served as donors, namely three mothers together with their six children. cDNA synthesis consumed the entire amount of extracted RNA, loaded at approximately 1.4 ug RNA in each 15 ul reaction. In the second PCR, sample barcodes and 2-4 random nucleotides were introduced via the M1S primer. Over 8.5 million TCR beta CDR3 reads were obtained for each mother, and approximately 3.2 million reads were obtained for each child. TCR recombination output is similarly shaped by thymic selection in related and unrelated pairs, with a minor effect exerted by inherited differences. Normalized repertoire overlap was always slightly but never significantly higher in related than unrelated mother-child pairs. No persistent microchimeric T cell clones were found, with a detection sensitivity of roughly 100 clones per million clonotypes. The study used deep NGS to compare TCR beta repertoires of mothers and children, seeking features distinguishing related mother-child pairs from unrelated individuals. The mean age was about 40 +/- 4 years for the mothers and approximately 11 +/- 4 years for the children. Libraries were sequenced on Illumina HiSeq 2000 with 100+100 nt paired-end reads after adapter ligation with NEBNext reagents. To avoid cross-contamination, the mother libraries and the child libraries were prepared a month apart and sequenced in separate runs. For each donor, between about 450,000 and 2,300,000 distinct TCR beta clonotypes were identified. Naive TCR beta clonotypes were estimated from low-frequency clonotypes matched to each donor's FACS-determined naive share, without sorting.

The TCR originated in a boy aged 10-17 years in good health. What was sequenced was blood. The rearrangement joined TRBV5-1 to TRBJ2-5; the D gene is possibly TRBD2, with 5 bases matching. The nucleotide sequence reads TGCGCCAGCAGCTTGAGAAGGGCCAGCGGACAAGAGACCCAGTACTTC. Its translation reads: CASSLRRASGQETQYF.